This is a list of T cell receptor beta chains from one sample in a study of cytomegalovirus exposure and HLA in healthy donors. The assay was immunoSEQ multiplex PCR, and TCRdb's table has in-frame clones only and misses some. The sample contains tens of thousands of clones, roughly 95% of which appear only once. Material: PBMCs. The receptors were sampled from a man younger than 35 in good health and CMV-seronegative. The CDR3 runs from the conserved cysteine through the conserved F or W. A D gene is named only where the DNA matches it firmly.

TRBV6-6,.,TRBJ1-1,CASSDGRGTEAFF
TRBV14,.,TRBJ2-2,CASSQRHTNTGELFF
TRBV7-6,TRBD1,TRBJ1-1,CASSLGAGGTEAFF
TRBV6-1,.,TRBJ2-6,CATKSSGANVLTF
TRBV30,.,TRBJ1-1,CAWETASNTEAFF
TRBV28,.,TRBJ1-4,CASSLFGATNEKLFF
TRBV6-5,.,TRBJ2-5,CASSPLGGQETQYF
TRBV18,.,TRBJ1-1,CASSLANDEAFF
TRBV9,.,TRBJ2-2,CASSVSGLTNTGELFF
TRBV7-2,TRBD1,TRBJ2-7,CASSLAPGTGSYEQYF
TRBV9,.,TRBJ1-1,CASSVGGVSNTEAFF
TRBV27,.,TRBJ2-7,CASRPHKQGYEQYF
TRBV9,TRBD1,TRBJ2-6,CASSVARDRAGSGANVLTF
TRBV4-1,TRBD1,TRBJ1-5,CASSQRTGGNQPQHF
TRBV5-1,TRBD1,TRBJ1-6,CASSPRTGDSPLHF